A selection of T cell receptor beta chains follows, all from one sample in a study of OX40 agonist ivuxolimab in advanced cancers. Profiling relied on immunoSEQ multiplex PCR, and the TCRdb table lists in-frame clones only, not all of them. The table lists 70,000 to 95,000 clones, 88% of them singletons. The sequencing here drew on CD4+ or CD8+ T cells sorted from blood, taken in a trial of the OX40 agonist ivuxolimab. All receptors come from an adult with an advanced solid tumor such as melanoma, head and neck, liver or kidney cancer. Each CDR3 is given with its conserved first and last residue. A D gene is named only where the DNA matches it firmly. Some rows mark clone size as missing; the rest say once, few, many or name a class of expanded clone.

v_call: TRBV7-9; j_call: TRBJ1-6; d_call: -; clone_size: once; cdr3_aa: CASSQGTGEGSPLHF; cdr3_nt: TGTGCCAGCAGCCAAGGGACGGGAGAAGGTTCACCCCTCCACTTT
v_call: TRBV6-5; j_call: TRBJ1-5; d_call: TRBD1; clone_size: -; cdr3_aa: CASSLQGSSQPQHF; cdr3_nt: TGTGCCAGCAGTCTACAGGGGTCCAGTCAGCCCCAGCATTTT
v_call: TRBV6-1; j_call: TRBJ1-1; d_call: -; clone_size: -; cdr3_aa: CASSVAGRGSTEAFF; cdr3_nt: TGTGCCAGCAGTGTGGCAGGGAGGGGGAGCACTGAAGCTTTCTTT
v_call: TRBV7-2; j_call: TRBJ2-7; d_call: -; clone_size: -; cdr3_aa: CASSPWTSEQYF; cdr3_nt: TGTGCCAGCAGCCCCTGGACGTCTGAGCAGTACTTC
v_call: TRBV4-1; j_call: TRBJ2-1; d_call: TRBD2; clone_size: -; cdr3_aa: CASSQALFGLGLAGVNEQFF; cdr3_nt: TGCGCCAGCAGCCAAGCACTTTTTGGTCTCGGGCTAGCGGGAGTGAATGAGCAGTTCTTC
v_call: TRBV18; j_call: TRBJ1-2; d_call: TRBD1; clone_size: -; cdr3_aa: CASSPSEGAVYGYTF; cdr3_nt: TGTGCCAGCTCCCCAAGCGAGGGGGCAGTCTATGGCTACACCTTC
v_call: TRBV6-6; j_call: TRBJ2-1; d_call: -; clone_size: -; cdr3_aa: CASSQRLGSDEQFF; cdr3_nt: TGTGCCAGCAGCCAAAGGCTGGGATCGGATGAGCAGTTCTTC
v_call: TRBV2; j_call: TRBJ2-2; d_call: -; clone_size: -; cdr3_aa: CASSDRGAANTGELFF; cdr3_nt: TGTGCCAGCAGTGACAGGGGGGCGGCGAACACCGGGGAGCTGTTTTTT
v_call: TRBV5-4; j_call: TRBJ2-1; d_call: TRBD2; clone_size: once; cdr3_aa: CASSLDLAGPYNEQFF; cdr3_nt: TGTGCCAGCAGCTTGGATCTAGCGGGACCCTACAATGAGCAGTTCTTC
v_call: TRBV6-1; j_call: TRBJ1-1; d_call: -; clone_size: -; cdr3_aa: CASSSLGNMNTEAFF; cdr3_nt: TGTGCCAGCAGTTCCCTCGGGAACATGAACACTGAAGCTTTCTTT
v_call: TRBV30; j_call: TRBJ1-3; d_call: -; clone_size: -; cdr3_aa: CAWSVRGSSGNTIYF; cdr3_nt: TGTGCCTGGAGTGTACGCGGGAGCTCTGGAAACACCATATATTTT
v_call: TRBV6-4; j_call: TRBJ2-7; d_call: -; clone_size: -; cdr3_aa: CASARTYEQYF; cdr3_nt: TGTGCCAGCGCGCGAACCTACGAGCAGTACTTC
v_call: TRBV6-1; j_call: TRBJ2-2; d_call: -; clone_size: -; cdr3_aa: CASRAALHTGELFF; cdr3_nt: TGTGCCAGCAGGGCGGCCCTACACACCGGGGAGCTGTTTTTT
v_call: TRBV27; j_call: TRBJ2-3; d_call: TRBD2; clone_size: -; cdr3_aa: CASSAPTSGRGTDTQYF; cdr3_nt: TGTGCCAGCAGTGCTCCGACTAGCGGGAGGGGCACAGATACGCAGTATTTT
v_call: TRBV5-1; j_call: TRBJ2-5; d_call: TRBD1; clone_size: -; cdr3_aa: CASSSVLTGGGETQYF; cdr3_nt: TGCGCCAGCAGCTCCGTACTGACAGGGGGCGGGGAGACCCAGTACTTC
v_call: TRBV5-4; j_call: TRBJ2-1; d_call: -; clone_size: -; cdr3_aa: CASSLAPGTYNEQFF; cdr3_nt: TGTGCCAGCAGCTTGGCCCCCGGGACCTACAATGAGCAGTTCTTC
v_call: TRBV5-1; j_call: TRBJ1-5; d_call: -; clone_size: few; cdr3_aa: CASSLSGIGDQPQHF; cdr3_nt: TGCGCCAGCAGCTTGTCAGGGATCGGAGATCAGCCCCAGCATTTT
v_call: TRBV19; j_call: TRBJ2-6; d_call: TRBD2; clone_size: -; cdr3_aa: CASNTGLAGGLGANVLTF; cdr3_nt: TGTGCCAGTAATACGGGACTAGCGGGAGGGCTTGGGGCCAACGTCCTGACTTTC
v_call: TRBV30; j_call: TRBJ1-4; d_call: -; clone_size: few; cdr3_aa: CAWSGQGGEKLFF; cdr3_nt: TGTGCCTGGAGTGGGCAGGGAGGAGAAAAACTGTTTTTT
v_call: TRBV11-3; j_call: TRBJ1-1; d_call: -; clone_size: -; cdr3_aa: CASSLDWDTEAFF; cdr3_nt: TGTGCCAGCAGCTTAGATTGGGACACTGAAGCTTTCTTT
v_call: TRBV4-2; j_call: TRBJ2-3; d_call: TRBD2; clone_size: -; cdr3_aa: CASSQDPSGRGRTDTQYF; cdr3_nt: TGTGCCAGCAGCCAAGATCCTAGCGGGAGGGGTCGCACAGATACGCAGTATTTT
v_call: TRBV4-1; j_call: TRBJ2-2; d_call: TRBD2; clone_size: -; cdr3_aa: CASSATSGNGGELFF; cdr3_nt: TGCGCCAGCAGCGCCACTAGCGGGAATGGCGGGGAGCTGTTTTTT
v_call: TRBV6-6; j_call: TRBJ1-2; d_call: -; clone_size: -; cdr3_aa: CAALSQGDGYTF; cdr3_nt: TGTGCCGCCCTTAGCCAGGGCGATGGCTACACCTTC
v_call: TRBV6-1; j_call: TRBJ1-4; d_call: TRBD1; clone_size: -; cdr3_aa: CASSADRESEKLFF; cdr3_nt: TGTGCCAGCAGTGCCGACAGGGAGAGTGAAAAACTGTTTTTT
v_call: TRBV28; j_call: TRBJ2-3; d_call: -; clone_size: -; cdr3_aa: CASSFMTDTQYF; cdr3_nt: TGTGCCAGCAGTTTTATGACAGATACGCAGTATTTT
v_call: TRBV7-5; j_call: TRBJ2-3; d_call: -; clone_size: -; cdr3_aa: CVRSKVIAGGTDTQYF; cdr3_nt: TGTGTCAGAAGCAAAGTGATAGCGGGAGGGACAGATACGCAGTATTTT
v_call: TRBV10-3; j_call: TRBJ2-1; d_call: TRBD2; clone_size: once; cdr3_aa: CAISPGTSGATTLYNEQFF; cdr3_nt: TGTGCCATCAGTCCCGGGACTAGCGGAGCTACAACCCTCTACAATGAGCAGTTCTTC
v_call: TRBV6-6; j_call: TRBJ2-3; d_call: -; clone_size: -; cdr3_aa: CASSSPQGNTQYF; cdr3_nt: TGTGCCAGCAGCTCACCACAGGGAAATACGCAGTATTTT
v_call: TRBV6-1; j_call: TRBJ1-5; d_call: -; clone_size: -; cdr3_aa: CASRVSTNQPQHF; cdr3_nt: TGTGCCAGCAGGGTTTCGACCAATCAGCCCCAGCATTTT
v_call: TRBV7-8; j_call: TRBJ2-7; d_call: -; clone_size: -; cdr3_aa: CASSGWGGVPSYEQYF; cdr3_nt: TGTGCCAGCAGCGGGTGGGGCGGGGTGCCTTCCTACGAGCAGTACTTC
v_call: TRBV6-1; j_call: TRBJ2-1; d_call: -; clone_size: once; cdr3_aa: CASSRVSYNEQFF; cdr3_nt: TGTGCCAGCAGTAGGGTGTCCTACAATGAGCAGTTCTTC
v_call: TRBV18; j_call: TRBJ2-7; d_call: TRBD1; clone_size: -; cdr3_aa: CASSNNGQGYEQYF; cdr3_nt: TGTGCCAGCTCAAATAACGGACAGGGCTACGAGCAGTACTTC
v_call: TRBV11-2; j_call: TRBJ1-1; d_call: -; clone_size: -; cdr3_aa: CASSSLLGNTEAFF; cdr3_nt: TGTGCCAGCAGCTCCCTCCTTGGGAACACTGAAGCTTTCTTT
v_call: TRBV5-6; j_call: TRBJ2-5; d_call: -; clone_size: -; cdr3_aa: CASSLAWGEQTQYF; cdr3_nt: TGTGCCAGCAGTCTGGCGTGGGGGGAGCAGACCCAGTACTTC
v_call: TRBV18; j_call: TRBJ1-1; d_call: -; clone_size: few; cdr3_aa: CASSPNGMNTEAFF; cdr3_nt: TGTGCCAGCTCACCAAACGGCATGAACACTGAAGCTTTCTTT
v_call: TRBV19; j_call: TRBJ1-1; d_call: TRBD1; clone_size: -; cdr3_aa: CASSLGQYTEAFF; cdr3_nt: TGTGCCAGTAGTTTGGGACAGTACACTGAAGCTTTCTTT
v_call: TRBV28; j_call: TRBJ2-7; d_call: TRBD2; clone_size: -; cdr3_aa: CASRTGTSGNYEQYF; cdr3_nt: TGTGCCAGCAGAACCGGGACTAGCGGGAATTACGAGCAGTACTTC
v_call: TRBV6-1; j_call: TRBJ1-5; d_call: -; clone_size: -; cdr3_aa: CASRPGSNQPQHF; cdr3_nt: TGTGCCAGCAGACCGGGATCGAATCAGCCCCAGCATTTT
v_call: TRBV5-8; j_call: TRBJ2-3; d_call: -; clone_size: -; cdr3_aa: CASSLKGADTQYF; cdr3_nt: TGTGCCAGCAGCTTGAAGGGTGCAGATACGCAGTATTTT
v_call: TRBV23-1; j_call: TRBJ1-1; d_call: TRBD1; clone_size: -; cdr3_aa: CASSQSPGTGGDTEAFF; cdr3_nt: TGCGCCAGCAGTCAATCGCCCGGGACAGGGGGAGACACTGAAGCTTTCTTT
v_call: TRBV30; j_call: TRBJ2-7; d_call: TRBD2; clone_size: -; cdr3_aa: CAWSPTRTSDSYEQYF; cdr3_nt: TGTGCCTGGAGTCCAACCCGGACTAGCGACTCCTACGAGCAGTACTTC
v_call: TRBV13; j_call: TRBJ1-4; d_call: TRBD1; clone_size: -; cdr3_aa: CASSLQGAGKLFF; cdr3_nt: TGTGCCAGCAGCTTACAGGGGGCCGGAAAACTGTTTTTT
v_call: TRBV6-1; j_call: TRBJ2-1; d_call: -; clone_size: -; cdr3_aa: CASSETTGSGYNEQFF; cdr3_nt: TGTGCCAGCAGTGAAACAACCGGGAGTGGGTACAATGAGCAGTTCTTC
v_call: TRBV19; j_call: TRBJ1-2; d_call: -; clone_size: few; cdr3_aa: CASSIVRPGVGYGYTF; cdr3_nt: TGTGCCAGTAGTATAGTCCGGCCAGGGGTGGGCTATGGCTACACCTTC
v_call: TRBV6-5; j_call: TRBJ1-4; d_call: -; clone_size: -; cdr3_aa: CASSYRINEKLFF; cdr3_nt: TGTGCCAGCAGTTACCGAATTAATGAAAAACTGTTTTTT
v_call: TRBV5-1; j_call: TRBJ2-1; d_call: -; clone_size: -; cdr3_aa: CASSLPTSFYEQFF; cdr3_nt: TGCGCCAGCAGCTTGCCCACTAGCTTCTATGAGCAGTTCTTC
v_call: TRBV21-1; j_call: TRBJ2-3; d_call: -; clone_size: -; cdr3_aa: CASSKFHKTFSTDTQYF; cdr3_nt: TGTGCCAGCAGCAAATTTCACAAAACTTTTAGCACAGATACGCAGTATTTT
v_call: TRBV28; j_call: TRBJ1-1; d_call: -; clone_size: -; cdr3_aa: CASSRGGPTEAFF; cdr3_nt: TGTGCCAGCAGTAGAGGGGGGCCCACTGAAGCTTTCTTT
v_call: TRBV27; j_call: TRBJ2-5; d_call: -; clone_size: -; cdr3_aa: CASSPQGKETQYF; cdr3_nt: TGTGCCAGCAGTCCCCAGGGGAAAGAGACCCAGTACTTC
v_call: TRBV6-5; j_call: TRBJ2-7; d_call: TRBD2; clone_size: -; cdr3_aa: CASRSGTSGHYEQYF; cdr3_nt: TGTGCCAGCAGGTCCGGGACTAGCGGGCACTACGAGCAGTACTTC
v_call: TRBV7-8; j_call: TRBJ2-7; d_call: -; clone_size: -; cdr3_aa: CASSLWGASYEQYF; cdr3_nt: TGTGCCAGCAGCTTATGGGGGGCGTCCTACGAGCAGTACTTC
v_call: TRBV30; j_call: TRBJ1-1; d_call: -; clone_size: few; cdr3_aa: CAWSWRGANTEAFF; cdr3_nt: TGTGCCTGGAGCTGGAGGGGGGCTAACACTGAAGCTTTCTTT
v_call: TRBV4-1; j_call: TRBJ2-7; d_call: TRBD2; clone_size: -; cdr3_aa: CASSQTSSGLRYEQYF; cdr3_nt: TGCGCCAGCAGCCAAACTTCTAGCGGCCTCCGCTACGAGCAGTACTTC
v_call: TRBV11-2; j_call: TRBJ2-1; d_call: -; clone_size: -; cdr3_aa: CASSLDGQGEQFF; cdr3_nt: TGTGCCAGCAGCTTAGATGGCCAAGGTGAGCAGTTCTTC
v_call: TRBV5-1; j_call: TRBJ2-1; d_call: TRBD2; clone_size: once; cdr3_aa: CASSLVLAADNEQFF; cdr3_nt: TGCGCCAGCAGCTTGGTTCTAGCGGCAGACAATGAGCAGTTCTTC
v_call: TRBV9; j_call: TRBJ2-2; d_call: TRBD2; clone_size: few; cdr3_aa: CASSVGLAETPGTGELFF; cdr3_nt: TGTGCCAGCAGCGTAGGACTAGCGGAGACCCCCGGCACCGGGGAGCTGTTTTTT
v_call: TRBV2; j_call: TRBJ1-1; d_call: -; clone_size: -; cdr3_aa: CASSVGGRTTEAFF; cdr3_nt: TGTGCCAGCAGTGTCGGGGGGCGGACCACTGAAGCTTTCTTT
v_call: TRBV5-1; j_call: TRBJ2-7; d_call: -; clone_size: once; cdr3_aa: CASSLVGGGRSYEQYF; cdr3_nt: TGCGCCAGCAGCTTGGTTGGAGGGGGTCGATCCTACGAGCAGTACTTC